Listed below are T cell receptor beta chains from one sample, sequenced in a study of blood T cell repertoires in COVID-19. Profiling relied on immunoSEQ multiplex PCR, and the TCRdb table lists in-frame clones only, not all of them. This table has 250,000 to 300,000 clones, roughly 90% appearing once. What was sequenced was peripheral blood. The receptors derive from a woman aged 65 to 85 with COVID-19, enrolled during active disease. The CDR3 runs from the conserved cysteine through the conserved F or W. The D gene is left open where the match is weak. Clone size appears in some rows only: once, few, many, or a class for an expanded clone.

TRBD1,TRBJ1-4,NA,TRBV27,TGTGCCAGCAGTAACCGGGACAGGGAGCGAAAACTGTTTTTT,CASSNRDRERKLFF
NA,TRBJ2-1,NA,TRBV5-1,TGCGCCAGCAGCTTGGGGAGGGAGCAGTTCTTC,CASSLGREQFF
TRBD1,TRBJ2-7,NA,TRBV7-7,TGTGCCAGCAGCTTGGATCCAGGGGGCTCCGAGCAGTACTTC,CASSLDPGGSEQYF
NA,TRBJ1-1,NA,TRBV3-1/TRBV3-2,TGTGCCAGCAGCCAGCGGGGGTCGAACACTGAAGCTTTCTTT,CASSQRGSNTEAFF
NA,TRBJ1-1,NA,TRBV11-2,TGTGCCAGCAGCTTAAGGGCGGCGGGGTTGGGGAACACTGAAGCTTTCTTT,CASSLRAAGLGNTEAFF
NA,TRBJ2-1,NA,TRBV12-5,TGTGCTAGTGGCTCTCGGCCGGGGGGCATTGAGCAGTTCTTC,CASGSRPGGIEQFF
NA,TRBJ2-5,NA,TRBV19,TGTGCCAGTAGTATCGATGTGGGGGGGCTGCAGACCCAGTACTTC,CASSIDVGGLQTQYF
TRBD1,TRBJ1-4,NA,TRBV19,TGTGCCAGTAGTTTTTTCGGACAGGGGGCGGAGGACGAAAAACTGTTTTTT,CASSFFGQGAEDEKLFF
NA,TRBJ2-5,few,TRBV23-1,TGCGCCAGCAGTCACCGGGAGACCCAGTACTTC,CASSHRETQYF
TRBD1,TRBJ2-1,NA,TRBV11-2,TGTGCCAGCAGCTTAGTCTCCGGGACAGGGGGTAGGGAGCAGTTCTTC,CASSLVSGTGGREQFF
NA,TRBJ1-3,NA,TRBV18,TGTGCCAGCTCACCCGGGGGGTCTGGAAACACCATATATTTT,CASSPGGSGNTIYF
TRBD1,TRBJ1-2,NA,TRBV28,TGTGCCAGCAGTTCCACAGGGGGACCGGACTATGGCTACACCTTC,CASSSTGGPDYGYTF
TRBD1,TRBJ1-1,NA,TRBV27,TGTGCCAGCTTCGGGTCGGGGACAGGGAGGATCACTGAAGCTTTCTTT,CASFGSGTGRITEAFF
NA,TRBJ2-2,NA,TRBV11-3,TGTGCCAGCAGCCCCCACCCGACAGACGTTTGGGACACCGGGGAGCTGTTTTTT,CASSPHPTDVWDTGELFF